Below, one T cell receptor beta chain is given with its context. Its antigen is currently unknown. This table comes from immunoSEQ multiplex PCR, and its TCRdb copy is limited to in-frame clones, with some not included. The profile shows 100,000 to 150,000 clones, about nine tenths of them singletons. This record belongs to a study of T cell responses to AZD1222 COVID-19 vaccine. Whole-study findings and limits: Spike-specific TCRs gained breadth and depth after people received two AZD1222 doses. Possibly, clonal diversity was underestimated; donors were largely white British and included more females. Regions 160-218 and 743-854 dominated among vaccine-associated CD4 TCRs spanning spike. It was only after the peak T cell response that any repertoires were sampled.

Germline values: CDR1 LNHDA, CDR2 SQIVND (reference sequence). This CDR3 is built from 19 residues. The TCR was taken from an adult in good health. V gene TRBV19 combines with J gene TRBJ1-5, with a tentative D call TRBD1 (6 bases). The sample here was peripheral blood, taken on day 0 of AZD1222 vaccination. CDR3 residues: CGCGTITGRTEYSNQPQHF. The DNA of the CDR3 is TGTGGGTGCGGGACAATAACGGGCCGGACGGAATATAGCAATCAGCCCCAGCATTTT.